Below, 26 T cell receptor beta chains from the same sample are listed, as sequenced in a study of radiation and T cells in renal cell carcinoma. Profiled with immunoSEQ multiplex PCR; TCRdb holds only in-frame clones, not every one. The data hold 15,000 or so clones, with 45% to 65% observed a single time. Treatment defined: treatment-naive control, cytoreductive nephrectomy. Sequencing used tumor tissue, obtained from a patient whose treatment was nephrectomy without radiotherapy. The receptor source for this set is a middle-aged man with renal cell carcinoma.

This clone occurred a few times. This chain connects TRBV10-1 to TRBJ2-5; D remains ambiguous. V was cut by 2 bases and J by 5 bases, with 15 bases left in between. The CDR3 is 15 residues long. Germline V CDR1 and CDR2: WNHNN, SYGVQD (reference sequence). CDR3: CASSENAPSRETQYF. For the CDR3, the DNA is TGCGCCAGCAGTGAGAACGCCCCGTCCAGGGAGACCCAGTACTTC.

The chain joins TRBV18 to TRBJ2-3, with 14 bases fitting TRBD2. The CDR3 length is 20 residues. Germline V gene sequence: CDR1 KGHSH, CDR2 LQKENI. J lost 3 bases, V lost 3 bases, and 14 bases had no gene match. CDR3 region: CASSPLGLAGGPGRTDTQYF. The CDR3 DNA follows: TGTGCCAGCTCACCCCTTGGACTAGCGGGGGGTCCCGGGAGGACAGATACGCAGTATTTT.

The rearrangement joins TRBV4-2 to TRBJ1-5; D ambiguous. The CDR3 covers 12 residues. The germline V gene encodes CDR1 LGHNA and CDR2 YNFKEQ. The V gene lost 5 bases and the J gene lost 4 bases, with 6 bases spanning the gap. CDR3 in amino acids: CASSSGNQPQHF. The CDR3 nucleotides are TGTGCCAGCAGCTCCGGGAATCAGCCCCAGCATTTT.

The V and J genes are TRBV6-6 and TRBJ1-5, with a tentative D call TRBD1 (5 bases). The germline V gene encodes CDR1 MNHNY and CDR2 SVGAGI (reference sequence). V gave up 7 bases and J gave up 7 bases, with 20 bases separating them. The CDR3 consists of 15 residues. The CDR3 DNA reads TGTGCCAGCACCGACAAGGGGCAGGGTAACCAGCCCCAGCATTTT. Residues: CASTDKGQGNQPQHF.

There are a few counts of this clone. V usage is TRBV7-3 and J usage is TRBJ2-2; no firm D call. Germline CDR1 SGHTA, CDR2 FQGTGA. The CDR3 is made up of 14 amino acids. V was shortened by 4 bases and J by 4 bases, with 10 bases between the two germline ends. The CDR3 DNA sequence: TGTGCCAGCAGCTCCGCGGTTTTCACCGGGGAGCTGTTTTTT. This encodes CASSSAVFTGELFF.

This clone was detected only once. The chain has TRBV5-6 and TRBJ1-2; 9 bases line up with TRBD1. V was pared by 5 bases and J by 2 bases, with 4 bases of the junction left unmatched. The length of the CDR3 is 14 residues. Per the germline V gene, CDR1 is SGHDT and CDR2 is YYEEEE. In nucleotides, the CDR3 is TGTGCCAGCAGGCGGGGACAGGGCAACTATGGCTACACCTTC. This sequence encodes CASRRGQGNYGYTF.

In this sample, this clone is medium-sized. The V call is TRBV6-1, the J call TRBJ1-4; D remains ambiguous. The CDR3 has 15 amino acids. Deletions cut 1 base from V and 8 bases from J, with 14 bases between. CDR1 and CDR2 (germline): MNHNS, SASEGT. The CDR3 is CASSEDFTVREKLFF. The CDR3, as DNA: TGTGCCAGCAGTGAAGATTTTACAGTACGGGAAAAACTGTTTTTT.

In DNA, the CDR3 is TGTGCCAGTAGACCGACAGGGACCACCGGGGAGCTGTTTTTT. Translating gives CASRPTGTTGELFF. The chain links TRBV19 to TRBJ2-2; 7 nucleotides agree with TRBD1. The CDR3 extends over 14 amino acids. V dropped 6 bases and J dropped 4; count of bases not matched to a gene: 5. Germline CDR1 is LNHDA and CDR2 is SQIVND (reference sequence).

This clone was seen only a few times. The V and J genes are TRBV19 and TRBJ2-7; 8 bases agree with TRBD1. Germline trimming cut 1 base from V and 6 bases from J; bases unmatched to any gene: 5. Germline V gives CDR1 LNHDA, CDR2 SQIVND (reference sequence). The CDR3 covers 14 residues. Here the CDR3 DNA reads TGTGCCAGTAGTATAGCGGGGACAGGAGGCGAGCAGTACTTC. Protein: CASSIAGTGGEQYF.

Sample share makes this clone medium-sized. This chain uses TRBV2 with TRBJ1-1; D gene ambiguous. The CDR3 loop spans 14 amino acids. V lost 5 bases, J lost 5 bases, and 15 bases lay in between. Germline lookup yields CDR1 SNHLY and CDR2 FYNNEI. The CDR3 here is CASSRLMVDTEAFF. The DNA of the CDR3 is TGTGCCAGCAGTCGACTGATGGTGGATACTGAAGCTTTCTTT.

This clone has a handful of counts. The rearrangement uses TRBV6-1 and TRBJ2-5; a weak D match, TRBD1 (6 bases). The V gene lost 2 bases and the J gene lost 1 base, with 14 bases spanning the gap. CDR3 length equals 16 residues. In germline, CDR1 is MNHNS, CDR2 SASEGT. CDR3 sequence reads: CASSERGYFSQETQYF. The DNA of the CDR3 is TGTGCCAGCAGTGAAAGGGGGTACTTTTCCCAAGAGACCCAGTACTTC.

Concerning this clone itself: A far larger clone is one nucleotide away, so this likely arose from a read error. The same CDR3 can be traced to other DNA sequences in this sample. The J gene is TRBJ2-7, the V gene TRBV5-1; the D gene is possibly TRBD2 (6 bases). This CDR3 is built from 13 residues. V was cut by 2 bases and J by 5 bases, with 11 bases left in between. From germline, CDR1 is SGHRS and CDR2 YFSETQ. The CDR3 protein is CASSFTSWDEQYF. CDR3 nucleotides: TGCGCCAGCAGCTTTACTAGCTGGGACGAGCAGTACTTC.

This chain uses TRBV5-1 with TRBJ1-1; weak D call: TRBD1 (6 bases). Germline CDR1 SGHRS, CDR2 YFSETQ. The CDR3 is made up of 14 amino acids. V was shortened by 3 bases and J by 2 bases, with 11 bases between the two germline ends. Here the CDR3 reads CASSSGQPNTEAFF. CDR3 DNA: TGCGCCAGCAGCTCGGGACAACCTAACACTGAAGCTTTCTTT. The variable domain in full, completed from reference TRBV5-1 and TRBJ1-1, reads KAGVTQTPRYLIKTRGQQVTLSCSPISGHRSVSWYQQTPGQGLQFLFEYFSETQRNKGNFPGRFSGRQFSNSRSEMNVSTLELGDSALYLCASSSGQPNTEAFFGQGTRLTVV.

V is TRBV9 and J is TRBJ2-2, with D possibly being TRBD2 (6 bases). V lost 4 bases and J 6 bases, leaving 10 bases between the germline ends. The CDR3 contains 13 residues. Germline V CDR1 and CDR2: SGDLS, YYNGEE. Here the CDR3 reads CASSPRDSGELFF. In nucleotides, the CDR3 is TGTGCCAGCAGCCCGCGGGACTCCGGGGAGCTGTTTTTT.

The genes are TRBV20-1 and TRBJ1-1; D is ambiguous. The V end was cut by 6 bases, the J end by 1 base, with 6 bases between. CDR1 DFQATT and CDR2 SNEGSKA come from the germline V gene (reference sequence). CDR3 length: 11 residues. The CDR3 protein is CSAERNTEAFF. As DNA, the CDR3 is TGCAGTGCGGAACGGAACACTGAAGCTTTCTTT.

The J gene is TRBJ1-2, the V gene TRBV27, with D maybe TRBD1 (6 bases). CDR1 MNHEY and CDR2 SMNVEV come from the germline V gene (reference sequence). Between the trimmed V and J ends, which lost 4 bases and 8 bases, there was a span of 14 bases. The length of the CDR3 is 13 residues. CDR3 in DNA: TGTGCCAGCAGTTGGGGGGCCCGGGGAGGCTACACCTTC. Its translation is CASSWGARGGYTF.

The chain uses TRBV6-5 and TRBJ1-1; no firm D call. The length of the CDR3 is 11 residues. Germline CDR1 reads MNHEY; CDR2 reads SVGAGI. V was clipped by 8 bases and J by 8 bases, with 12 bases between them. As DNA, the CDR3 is TGTGCCAGCGGAGGGAGCGGGGAAGCTTTCTTT. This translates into CASGGSGEAFF.

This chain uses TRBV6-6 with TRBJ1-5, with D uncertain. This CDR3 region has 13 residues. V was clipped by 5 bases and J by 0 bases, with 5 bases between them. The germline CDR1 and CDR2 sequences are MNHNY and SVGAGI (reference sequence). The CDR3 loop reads CASSPNSNQPQHF. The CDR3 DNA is TGTGCCAGCAGTCCGAATAGCAATCAGCCCCAGCATTTT.

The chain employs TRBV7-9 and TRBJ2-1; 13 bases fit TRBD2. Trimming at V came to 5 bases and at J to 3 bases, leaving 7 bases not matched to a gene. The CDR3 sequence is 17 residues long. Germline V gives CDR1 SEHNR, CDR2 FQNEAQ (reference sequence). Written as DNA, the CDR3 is TGTGCCAGCAGCAAGGGGACTAGCGGGGTAAACTACAATGAGCAGTTCTTC. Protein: CASSKGTSGVNYNEQFF.

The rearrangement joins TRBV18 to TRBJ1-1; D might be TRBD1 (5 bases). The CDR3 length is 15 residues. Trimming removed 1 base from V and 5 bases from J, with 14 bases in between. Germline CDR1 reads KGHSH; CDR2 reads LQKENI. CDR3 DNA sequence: TGTGCCAGCTCACCACAGGGTGGGGCAGGGACTGAAGCTTTCTTT. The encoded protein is CASSPQGGAGTEAFF. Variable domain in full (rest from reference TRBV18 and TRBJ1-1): NAGVMQNPRHLVRRRGQEARLRCSPMKGHSHVYWYRQLPEEGLKFMVYLQKENIIDESGMPKERFSAEFPKEGPSILRIQQVVRGDSAAYFCASSPQGGAGTEAFFGQGTRLTVV.

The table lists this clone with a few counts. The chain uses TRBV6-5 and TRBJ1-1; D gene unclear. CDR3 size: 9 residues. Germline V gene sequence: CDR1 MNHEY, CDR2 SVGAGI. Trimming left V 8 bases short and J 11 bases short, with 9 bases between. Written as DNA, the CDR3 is TGTGCCAGCGGGCGTTCGGCTTTCTTT. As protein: CASGRSAFF.

The CDR3 coding sequence is TGCGCCAGCAGCCGGGGGGGATCAACTAATGAAAAACTGTTTTTT. It translates to CASSRGGSTNEKLFF. The rearrangement links TRBV4-3 to TRBJ1-4, with D maybe TRBD1 (5 bases). CDR1 and CDR2 (germline): LGHNA, YSLEER. Deletions cut 4 bases from V and 0 bases from J, with 9 bases between. The CDR3 sequence is 15 residues long.

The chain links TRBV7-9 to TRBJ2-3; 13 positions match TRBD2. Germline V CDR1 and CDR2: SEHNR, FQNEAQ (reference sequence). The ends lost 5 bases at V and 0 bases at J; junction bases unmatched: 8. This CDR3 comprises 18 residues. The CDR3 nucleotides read TGTGCCAGCAGCGTACCGGGACTAGCGGGGACTAGCACAGATACGCAGTATTTT. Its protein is CASSVPGLAGTSTDTQYF. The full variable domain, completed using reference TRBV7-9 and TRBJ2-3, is DTGVSQNPRHKITKRGQNVTFRCDPISEHNRLYWYRQTLGQGPEFLTYFQNEAQLEKSRLLSDRFSAERPKGSFSTLEIQRTEQGDSAMYLCASSVPGLAGTSTDTQYFGPGTRLTVL.

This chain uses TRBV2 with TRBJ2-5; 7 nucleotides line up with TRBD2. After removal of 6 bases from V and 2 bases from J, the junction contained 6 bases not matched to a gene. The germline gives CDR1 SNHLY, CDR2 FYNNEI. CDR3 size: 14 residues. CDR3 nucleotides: TGTGCCAGCAGCATACAAGCGGGGCAAGAGACCCAGTACTTC. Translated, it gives CASSIQAGQETQYF.

The DNA of the CDR3 is TGCGCCAGCAGCCTGGCCGGGGGATTCACTGAAGCTTTCTTT. It encodes CASSLAGGFTEAFF. The chain recombines TRBV5-1 with TRBJ1-1; D is possibly TRBD1 (5 bases). The germline V gene has CDR1 SGHRS and CDR2 YFSETQ. V lost 4 bases and J lost 4, with 14 bases in between. This CDR3 comprises 14 residues.

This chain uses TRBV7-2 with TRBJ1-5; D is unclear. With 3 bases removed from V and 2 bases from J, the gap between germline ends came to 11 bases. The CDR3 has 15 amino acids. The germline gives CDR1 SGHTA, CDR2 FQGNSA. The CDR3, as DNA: TGTGCCAGCAGCTTTATAGATGTCGGCAATCAGCCCCAGCATTTT. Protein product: CASSFIDVGNQPQHF.